One sample yielded the 4 T cell receptor beta chains listed below, sequenced in a study of OX40 agonist ivuxolimab in advanced cancers. Method: immunoSEQ multiplex PCR; TCRdb's copy keeps in-frame clones and lacks some. The sample has 41,000 or so clones, about 82% seen once. Sequencing was performed on CD4+ or CD8+ T cells sorted from blood, taken in a trial of the OX40 agonist ivuxolimab. These receptors were taken from an adult with an advanced solid tumor such as melanoma, head and neck, liver or kidney cancer.

The rearrangement uses TRBV6-5 and TRBJ1-3, with 7 bases aligning to TRBD1. CDR1 is MNHEY, CDR2 SVGAGI, per germline. This CDR3 contains 14 residues. The junction had 1 base not matched to a gene; V was cut back by 5 bases and J by 0 bases. The CDR3 DNA reads TGTGCCAGCAGTGGGACAGCCTCTGGAAACACCATATATTTT. As protein: CASSGTASGNTIYF.

The chain links TRBV9 to TRBJ2-2; 7 bases line up with TRBD1. The germline V gene has CDR1 SGDLS and CDR2 YYNGEE. With 4 bases clipped from V and 1 base from J, the junction kept 4 bases outside the gene matches. This CDR3 has 15 residues. In DNA, the CDR3 is TGTGCCAGCAGCCCCCGGACAGGGAACACCGGGGAGCTGTTTTTT. Translating it yields CASSPRTGNTGELFF.

This chain joins TRBV18 and TRBJ2-4; the D is unclear. Germline CDR1 and CDR2: KGHSH and LQKENI. The CDR3 has 15 residues. The ends were cut back, 6 bases at V and 0 bases at J, with 12 bases in the middle. In DNA form, the CDR3 reads TGTGCCAGCTCTTCAGAGGAACTAGCCAAAAACATTCAGTACTTC. It specifies CASSSEELAKNIQYF.

The CDR3 spells CASSQRSGGTHYGYTF. In nucleotides, the CDR3 is TGTGCCAGCAGCCAACGTTCCGGGGGGACTCACTATGGCTACACCTTC. V and J are TRBV9 and TRBJ1-2, with D possibly matching TRBD1 (5 bases). Trimming pared 4 bases from V and 3 bases from J, leaving 19 bases between. Looked up from germline, CDR1 is SGDLS and CDR2 is YYNGEE. The CDR3 contains 16 residues. Full variable domain (rest looked up from reference TRBV9 and TRBJ1-2): DSGVTQTPKHLITATGQRVTLRCSPRSGDLSVYWYQQSLDQGLQFLIQYYNGEERAKGNILERFSAQQFPDLHSELNLSSLELGDSALYFCASSQRSGGTHYGYTFGSGTRLTVV.